Listed below are T cell receptor beta chains from one sample, sequenced in a study of blood T cell repertoires in COVID-19. TCRdb's copy holds only in-frame clones and misses some; the assay was immunoSEQ multiplex PCR. The sample includes around 180,000 clones, about 88% of them seen just once. Sequenced input: peripheral blood. The receptor source for this set is a woman aged 30 to 39 with active or convalescent COVID-19. Each CDR3 is given with its conserved first and last residue. D genes are given only for firm matches. The listing skips clone size in some rows; elsewhere it reads once, few, many or a size class.

j_gene,len,d_gene,v_gene,abundance,CDR3aa,CDR3nt
TRBJ1-3,16,NA,TRBV28,NA,CASSLEASISGNTIYF,TGTGCCAGCAGCTTGGAGGCTTCCATCTCTGGAAACACCATATATTTT
TRBJ1-5,18,NA,TRBV19,NA,CASSNKTPYTGSNQPQHF,TGTGCCAGTAGTAACAAGACACCTTACACTGGGAGCAATCAGCCCCAGCATTTT
TRBJ2-3,14,NA,TRBV7-2,NA,CASRGNISTDTQYF,TGTGCCAGCCGGGGAAACATTAGCACAGATACGCAGTATTTT
TRBJ1-2,15,TRBD1,TRBV4-1,NA,CASSHPGQGAGGYTF,TGCGCCAGCAGCCATCCGGGACAGGGGGCGGGTGGCTACACCTTC
TRBJ2-7,16,TRBD1,TRBV5-6,NA,CASSPPSGTGDYEQYF,TGTGCCAGCAGCCCTCCCAGCGGGACAGGGGACTACGAGCAGTACTTC
TRBJ2-1,15,TRBD2,TRBV5-1,NA,CASSGLAGEYNEQFF,TGCGCCAGCAGCGGACTAGCGGGGGAGTACAATGAGCAGTTCTTC
TRBJ1-1,13,NA,TRBV6-6,few,CASSSQEHTEAFF,TGTGCCAGCAGTTCACAGGAGCACACTGAAGCTTTCTTT
TRBJ2-1,16,TRBD2,TRBV18,NA,CASSPTLAGGPHEQFF,TGTGCCAGCTCACCAACGCTAGCGGGGGGGCCCCATGAGCAGTTCTTC
TRBJ1-1,15,TRBD1,TRBV7-9,NA,CASSSQGALNTEAFF,TGTGCCAGCAGCTCACAGGGGGCATTGAACACTGAAGCTTTCTTT
TRBJ2-5,15,NA,TRBV7-2,NA,CASSLAPRRQETQYF,TGTGCCAGCAGCTTAGCGCCAAGGAGACAAGAGACCCAGTACTTC
TRBJ1-2,13,NA,TRBV13,NA,CASSLGTNYDYTF,TGTGCCAGCAGCTTAGGGACGAACTATGACTACACCTTC
TRBJ1-5,18,NA,TRBV27,NA,CASSPAGSWLLGNQPQHF,TGTGCCAGCAGTCCCGCCGGGTCCTGGTTGTTGGGCAATCAGCCCCAGCATTTT
TRBJ1-1,14,TRBD1,TRBV4-2,NA,CASSPDRGATEAFF,TGTGCCAGTTCCCCGGACAGGGGTGCGACTGAAGCTTTCTTT
TRBJ2-2,17,NA,TRBV7-2,NA,CASSSPRGLTRSGELFF,TGTGCCAGCAGCTCCCCTCGAGGACTAACACGTAGCGGGGAGCTGTTTTTT
TRBJ2-7,14,NA,TRBV28,NA,CASSFRGLSYEQYF,TGTGCCAGCAGTTTCCGGGGGTTAAGCTACGAGCAGTACTTC
TRBJ2-7,17,TRBD2,TRBV2,NA,CASSEALPGGGPREQYF,TGTGCCAGCAGTGAAGCGCTTCCTGGCGGGGGGCCTCGCGAGCAGTACTTC
TRBJ1-1,14,NA,TRBV3-1/TRBV3-2,NA,CASSLHGENTEAFF,TGTGCCAGCAGCCTCCACGGGGAGAACACTGAAGCTTTCTTT
TRBJ1-2,15,TRBD1,TRBV11-3,NA,CASSLLRTGGGGYTF,TGTGCCAGCAGCTTACTTCGGACAGGGGGCGGGGGCTACACCTTC
TRBJ2-5,12,NA,TRBV6-5,NA,CASAPGLETQYF,TGTGCCAGCGCCCCAGGTTTAGAGACCCAGTACTTC
TRBJ2-7,16,TRBD2,TRBV28,NA,CASRSERERRRDPRYF,TGTGCCAGCAGGTCCGAGCGGGAGCGTCGGAGGGATCCGAGGTACTTC
TRBJ1-5,15,TRBD1,TRBV24-1,NA,CATSDPGTGDQPQHF,TGTGCCACCAGTGACCCCGGGACAGGGGATCAGCCCCAGCATTTT
TRBJ2-5,13,TRBD1,TRBV19,NA,CASSLNRGETQYF,TGTGCCAGTAGTCTCAACAGGGGTGAGACCCAGTACTTC
TRBJ1-1,15,NA,TRBV6-5,NA,CASTVNGAMNTEAFF,TGTGCCAGCACTGTAAATGGGGCCATGAACACTGAAGCTTTCTTT
TRBJ1-3,15,NA,TRBV5-1,NA,CASSQTLGSGNTIYF,TGCGCCAGCAGCCAAACTCTCGGGTCTGGAAACACCATATATTTT
TRBJ1-1,15,NA,TRBV27,NA,CASHTVDSMNTEAFF,TGTGCCAGCCATACGGTGGACAGCATGAACACTGAAGCTTTCTTT
TRBJ1-2,16,TRBD1,TRBV18,NA,CASSPGYGQDLYGYTF,TGTGCCAGCTCACCAGGGTATGGACAGGACCTCTATGGCTACACCTTC
TRBJ2-1,19,TRBD2,TRBV7-6,few,CASSLTASGSYGSYNEQFF,TGTGCCAGCAGCTTAACGGCTAGCGGGAGCTATGGCTCCTACAATGAGCAGTTCTTC
TRBJ1-1,13,TRBD1,TRBV19,NA,CASRTGGNTEAFF,TGTGCAAGCAGGACAGGCGGGAACACTGAAGCTTTCTTT
TRBJ1-1,16,TRBD1,TRBV5-1,NA,CASSSRNRGKNTEAFF,TGCGCCAGCAGCTCCCGGAACAGGGGGAAGAACACTGAAGCTTTCTTT
TRBJ2-2,11,NA,TRBV15,NA,CGRGNTGELFF,TGTGGGCGGGGGAACACCGGGGAGCTGTTTTTT
TRBJ1-1,14,NA,TRBV7-8,NA,CASSPAMRSTEAFF,TGTGCCAGCAGCCCTGCAATGAGGAGCACTGAAGCTTTCTTT
TRBJ1-2,14,TRBD1,TRBV7-6,NA,CASSPTGADYGYTF,TGTGCCAGCAGCCCAACAGGGGCCGACTATGGCTACACCTTC
TRBJ1-5,15,NA,TRBV7-8,NA,CASSRDNRGNQPQHF,TGTGCCAGCAGTCGGGACAATCGAGGCAATCAGCCCCAGCATTTT
TRBJ2-1,15,NA,TRBV27,once,CASSSQPEGYNEQFF,TGTGCCAGCAGTTCCCAGCCGGAGGGGTACAATGAGCAGTTCTTC
TRBJ2-3,15,NA,TRBV5-5,NA,CASSPTPGGTDTQYF,TGTGCCAGCAGCCCCACTCCCGGGGGCACAGATACGCAGTATTTT
TRBJ2-1,17,NA,TRBV12-2,NA,CASRFPGQGEGGNEQFF,TGTGCAAGTCGCTTCCCAGGACAGGGGGAAGGGGGCAATGAGCAGTTCTTC
TRBJ1-5,16,NA,TRBV6-6,NA,CASSYSAQGSNQPQHF,TGTGCCAGCAGTTACTCGGCCCAGGGAAGCAATCAGCCCCAGCATTTT
TRBJ1-1,13,NA,TRBV5-4,once,CASSWMDSTEAFF,TGTGCCAGCAGCTGGATGGACAGCACTGAAGCTTTCTTT
TRBJ1-5,14,TRBD1,TRBV19,NA,CASSPRDSHQPQHF,TGTGCCAGTAGTCCGCGGGACAGTCATCAGCCCCAGCATTTT
TRBJ1-1,16,NA,TRBV19,once,CASSRGVTVSNTEAFF,TGTGCCAGTAGTCGCGGTGTGACAGTTTCTAACACTGAAGCTTTCTTT
TRBJ2-7,15,TRBD1,TRBV6-5,NA,CASRTPRDRGYEQYF,TGTGCCAGCAGAACGCCCCGGGACAGGGGTTACGAGCAGTACTTC
TRBJ2-3,14,TRBD1,TRBV14,NA,CASSLRDRADTQYF,TGTGCCAGCAGCCTCCGGGACAGGGCAGATACGCAGTATTTT
TRBJ1-1,14,NA,TRBV11-2,few,CASSLELGAAEAFF,TGTGCCAGCAGCTTAGAGTTGGGGGCGGCTGAAGCTTTCTTT
TRBJ2-7,14,NA,TRBV10-2,once,CASSENGRTYEQYF,TGCGCCAGCAGTGAGAACGGGAGAACCTACGAGCAGTACTTC
TRBJ2-2,15,NA,TRBV3-1/TRBV3-2,NA,CASTQRVLGTGELFF,TGTGCCAGCACCCAGAGAGTTCTTGGCACCGGGGAGCTGTTTTTT
TRBJ1-5,19,NA,TRBV27,few,CASSPGGLRREDSNQPQHF,TGTGCCAGCAGTCCTGGGGGACTCCGGAGGGAGGATAGCAATCAGCCCCAGCATTTT
TRBJ2-1,14,TRBD1,TRBV19,NA,CASSTRQGKTGQFF,TGTGCCAGTAGTACCCGACAGGGGAAGACCGGGCAGTTCTTC
TRBJ2-3,15,TRBD2,TRBV10-1,NA,CASSPTSGSTDTQYF,TGCGCCAGCAGCCCAACTAGCGGGAGCACAGATACGCAGTATTTT
TRBJ2-2,17,NA,TRBV11-2,NA,CASSSMFGERGTGELFF,TGTGCCAGCAGCTCGATGTTCGGGGAAAGAGGCACCGGGGAGCTGTTTTTT
TRBJ1-1,14,TRBD1,TRBV29-1,NA,CSVDRTGGNTEAFF,TGCAGCGTTGACCGCACAGGGGGTAACACTGAAGCTTTCTTT
TRBJ1-2,13,TRBD1,TRBV6-1,NA,CASSERTGTGYTF,TGTGCCAGCAGTGAAAGGACAGGGACTGGCTACACCTTC
TRBJ2-1,15,NA,TRBV5-6,NA,CASSLVGGSYNEQFF,TGTGCCAGCAGCTTGGTGGGGGGATCCTACAATGAGCAGTTCTTC
TRBJ2-7,13,NA,TRBV11-3,NA,CASSSRTIYEQYF,TGTGCCAGCAGTAGTAGGACTATCTACGAGCAGTACTTC
TRBJ1-1,11,NA,TRBV12-3/TRBV12-4,many,CASSRNTEAFF,TGTGCCAGCAGCCGTAACACTGAAGCTTTCTTT